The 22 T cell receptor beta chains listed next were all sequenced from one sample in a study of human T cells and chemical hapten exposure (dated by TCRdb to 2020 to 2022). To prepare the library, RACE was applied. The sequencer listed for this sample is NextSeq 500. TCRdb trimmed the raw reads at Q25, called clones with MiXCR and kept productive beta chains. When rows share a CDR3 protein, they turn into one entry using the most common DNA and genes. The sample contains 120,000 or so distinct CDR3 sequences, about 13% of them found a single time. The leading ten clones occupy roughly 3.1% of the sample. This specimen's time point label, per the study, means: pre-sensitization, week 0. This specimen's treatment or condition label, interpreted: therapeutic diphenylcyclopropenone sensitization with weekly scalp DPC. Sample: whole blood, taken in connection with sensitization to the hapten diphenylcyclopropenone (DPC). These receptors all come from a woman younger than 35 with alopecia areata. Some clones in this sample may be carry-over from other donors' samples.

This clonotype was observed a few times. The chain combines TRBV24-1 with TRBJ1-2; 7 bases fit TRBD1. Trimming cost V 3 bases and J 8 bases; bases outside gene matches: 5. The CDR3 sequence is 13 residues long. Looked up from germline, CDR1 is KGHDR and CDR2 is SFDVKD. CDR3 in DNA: TGTGCCACCAGTGATCGGACAGGACGGGGCTACACCTTC. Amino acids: CATSDRTGRGYTF.

Written as DNA, the CDR3 is TGTGCCTGGGAAAATCGGGACAGCTTGGGCTACACCTTC. Translated: CAWENRDSLGYTF. This chain joins TRBV30 and TRBJ1-2; TRBD1 matches 7 bases. Germline V gives CDR1 GTSNPN, CDR2 SVGIG (reference sequence). Trimming took 5 bases from V and 8 from J; bases not matched to a gene: 11. There are 13 residues in the CDR3.

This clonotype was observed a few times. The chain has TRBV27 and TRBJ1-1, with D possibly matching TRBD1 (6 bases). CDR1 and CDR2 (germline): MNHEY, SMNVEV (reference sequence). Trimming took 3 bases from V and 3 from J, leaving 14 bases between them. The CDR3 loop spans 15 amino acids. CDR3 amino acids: CASSFFAGVDTEAFF. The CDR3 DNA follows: TGTGCCAGCAGTTTCTTCGCAGGGGTGGACACTGAAGCTTTCTTT.

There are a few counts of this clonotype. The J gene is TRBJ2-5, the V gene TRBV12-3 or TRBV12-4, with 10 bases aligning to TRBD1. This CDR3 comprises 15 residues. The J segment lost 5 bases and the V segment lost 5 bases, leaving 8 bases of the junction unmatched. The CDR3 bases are TGTGCCAGCAGTCTCGGGACAGGGGTTGGGGAGACCCAGTACTTC. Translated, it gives CASSLGTGVGETQYF.

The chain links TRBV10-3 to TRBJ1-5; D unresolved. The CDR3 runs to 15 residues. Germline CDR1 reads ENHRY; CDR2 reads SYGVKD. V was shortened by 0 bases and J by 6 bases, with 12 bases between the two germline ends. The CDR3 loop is CAISESGGVRQPQHF. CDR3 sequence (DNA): TGTGCCATCAGTGAGTCGGGTGGGGTCCGTCAGCCCCAGCATTTT.

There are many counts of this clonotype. CDR3: CSALDIRWDRGNYGNTIYF. CDR3 sequence (DNA): TGCAGTGCTTTGGACATCCGTTGGGACAGGGGGAATTATGGAAACACCATATATTTT. The rearrangement uses TRBV20-1 and TRBJ1-3, with 11 nucleotides matching TRBD1. Germline CDR1 is DFQATT and CDR2 is SNEGSKA (reference sequence). The CDR3 length is 19 residues. The ends lost 5 bases at V and 3 bases at J; junction bases unmatched: 18.

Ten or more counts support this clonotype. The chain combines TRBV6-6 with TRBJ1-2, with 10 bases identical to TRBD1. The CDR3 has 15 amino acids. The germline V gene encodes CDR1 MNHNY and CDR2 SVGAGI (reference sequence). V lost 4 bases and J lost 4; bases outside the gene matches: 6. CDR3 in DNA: TGTGCCAGCAGTTTTGGACAGGGGGTTCCCTATGGCTACACCTTC. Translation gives CASSFGQGVPYGYTF.

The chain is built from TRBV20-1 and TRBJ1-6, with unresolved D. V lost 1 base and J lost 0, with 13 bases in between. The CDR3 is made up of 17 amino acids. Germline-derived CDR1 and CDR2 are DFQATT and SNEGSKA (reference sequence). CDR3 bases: TGCAGTGCTAGAGGGGGTGCAGTGAGCTCCTATAATTCACCCCTCCACTTT. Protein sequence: CSARGGAVSSYNSPLHF.

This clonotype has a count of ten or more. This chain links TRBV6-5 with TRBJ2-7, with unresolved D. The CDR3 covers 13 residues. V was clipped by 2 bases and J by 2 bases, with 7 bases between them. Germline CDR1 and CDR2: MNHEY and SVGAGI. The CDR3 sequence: CASSYGDTYEQYF. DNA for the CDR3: TGTGCCAGCAGTTACGGGGATACCTACGAGCAGTACTTC.

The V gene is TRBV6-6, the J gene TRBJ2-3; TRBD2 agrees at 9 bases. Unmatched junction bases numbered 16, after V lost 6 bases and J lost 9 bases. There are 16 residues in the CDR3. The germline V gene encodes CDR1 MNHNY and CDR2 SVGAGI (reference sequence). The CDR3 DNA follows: TGTGCCAGCAGCCTCGGGGTAGCGGGGGACCTCATCACGCAGTATTTT. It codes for CASSLGVAGDLITQYF.

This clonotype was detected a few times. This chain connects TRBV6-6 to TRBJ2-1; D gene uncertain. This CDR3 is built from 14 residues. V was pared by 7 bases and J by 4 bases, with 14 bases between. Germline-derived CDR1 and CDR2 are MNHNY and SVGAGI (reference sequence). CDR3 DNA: TGTGCCAGCACCGGGCAGAACAAATACAATGAGCAGTTCTTC. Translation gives CASTGQNKYNEQFF.

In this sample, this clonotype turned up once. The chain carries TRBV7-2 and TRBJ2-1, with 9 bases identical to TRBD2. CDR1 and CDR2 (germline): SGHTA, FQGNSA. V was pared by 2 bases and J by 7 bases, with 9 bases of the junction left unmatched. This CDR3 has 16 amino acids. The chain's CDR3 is CASSLPSGGLGNEQFF. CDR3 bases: TGTGCCAGCAGCTTACCGAGCGGGGGGCTCGGGAATGAGCAGTTCTTC.

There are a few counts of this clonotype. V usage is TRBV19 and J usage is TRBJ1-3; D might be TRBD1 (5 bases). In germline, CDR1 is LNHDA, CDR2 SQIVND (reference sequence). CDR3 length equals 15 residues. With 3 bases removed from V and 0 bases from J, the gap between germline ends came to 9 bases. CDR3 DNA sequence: TGTGCCAGTAGTATTACAGGCCACTCTGGAAACACCATATATTTT. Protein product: CASSITGHSGNTIYF.

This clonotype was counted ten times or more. This CDR3 reads CASSLTGTEPLDEQFF. The CDR3 DNA reads TGTGCCAGCAGCCTCACCGGGACTGAGCCCCTGGATGAGCAGTTCTTC. V and J are TRBV7-9 and TRBJ2-1; possible D gene TRBD2, 6 bases. The V and J ends lost 5 bases and 8 bases respectively, with 22 bases between them. Germline CDR1 is SEHNR and CDR2 is FQNEAQ (reference sequence). This CDR3 is 16 amino acids long.

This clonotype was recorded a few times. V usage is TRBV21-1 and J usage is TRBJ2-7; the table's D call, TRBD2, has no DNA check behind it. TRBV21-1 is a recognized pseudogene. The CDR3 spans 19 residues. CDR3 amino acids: CASSKALRLAGARSYEQYF. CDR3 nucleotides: TGTGCCAGCAGCAAAGCGCTACGACTAGCGGGGGCCCGCTCCTACGAGCAGTACTTC.

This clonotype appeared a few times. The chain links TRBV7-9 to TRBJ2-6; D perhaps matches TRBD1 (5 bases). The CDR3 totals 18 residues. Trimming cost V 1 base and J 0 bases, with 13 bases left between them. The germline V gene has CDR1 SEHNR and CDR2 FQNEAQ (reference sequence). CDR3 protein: CASSLVFLGDSGANVLTF. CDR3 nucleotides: TGTGCCAGCAGCTTAGTGTTCCTAGGGGACTCTGGGGCCAACGTCCTGACTTTC.

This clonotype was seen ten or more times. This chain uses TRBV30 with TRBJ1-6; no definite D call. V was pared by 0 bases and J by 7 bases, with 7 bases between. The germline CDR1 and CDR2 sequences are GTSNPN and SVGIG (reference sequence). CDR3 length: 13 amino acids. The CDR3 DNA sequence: TGTGCCTGGAGTGTGGGAGAGAATTCACCCCTCCACTTT. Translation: CAWSVGENSPLHF.

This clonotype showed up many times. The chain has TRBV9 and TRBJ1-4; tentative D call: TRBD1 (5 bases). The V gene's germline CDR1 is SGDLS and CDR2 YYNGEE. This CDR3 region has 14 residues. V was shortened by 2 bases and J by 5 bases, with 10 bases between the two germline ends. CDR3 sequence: CASSVAGMNEKLFF. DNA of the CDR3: TGTGCCAGCAGCGTGGCAGGGATGAATGAAAAACTGTTTTTT. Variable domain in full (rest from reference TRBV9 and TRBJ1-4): DSGVTQTPKHLITATGQRVTLRCSPRSGDLSVYWYQQSLDQGLQFLIQYYNGEERAKGNILERFSAQQFPDLHSELNLSSLELGDSALYFCASSVAGMNEKLFFGSGTQLSVL.

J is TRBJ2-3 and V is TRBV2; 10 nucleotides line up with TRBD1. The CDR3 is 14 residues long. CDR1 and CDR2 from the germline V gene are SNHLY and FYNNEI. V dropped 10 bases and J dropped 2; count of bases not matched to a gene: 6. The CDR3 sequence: CAIDRGRVTDTQYF. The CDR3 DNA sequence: TGTGCCATCGACAGGGGGCGAGTCACAGATACGCAGTATTTT.

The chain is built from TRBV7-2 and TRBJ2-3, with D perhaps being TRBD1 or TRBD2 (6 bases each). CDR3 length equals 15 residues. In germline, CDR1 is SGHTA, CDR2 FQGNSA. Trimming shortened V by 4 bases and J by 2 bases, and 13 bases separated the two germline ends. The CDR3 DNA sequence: TGTGCCAGCAGCTACCGGGGGCCTTACACAGATACGCAGTATTTT. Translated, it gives CASSYRGPYTDTQYF.

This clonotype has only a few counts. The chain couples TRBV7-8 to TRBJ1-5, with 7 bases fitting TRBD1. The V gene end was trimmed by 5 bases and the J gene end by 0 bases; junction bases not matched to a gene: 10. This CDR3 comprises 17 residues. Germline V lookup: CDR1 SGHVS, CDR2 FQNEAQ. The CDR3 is CASSPSPGGASNQPQHF. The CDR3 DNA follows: TGTGCCAGCAGCCCCTCACCAGGGGGGGCTAGCAATCAGCCCCAGCATTTT.

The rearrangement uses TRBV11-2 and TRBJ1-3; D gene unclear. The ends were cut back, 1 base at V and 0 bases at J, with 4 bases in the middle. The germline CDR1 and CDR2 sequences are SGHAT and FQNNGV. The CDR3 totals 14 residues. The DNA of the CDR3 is TGTGCCAGCAGCTTAGGGAACTCTGGAAACACCATATATTTT. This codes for CASSLGNSGNTIYF.